Following are 8 T cell receptor beta chains from one sample sequenced in a study of blood T cell repertoires in COVID-19. Using immunoSEQ multiplex PCR, the repertoire was profiled, and TCRdb retains in-frame clones only, with some absent. The repertoire holds fewer than 200,000 clones, around nine tenths seen once, with around 13% in the top ten. The sample was peripheral blood. These receptors originate from a woman in her 70s with COVID-19, enrolled during active disease.

The V call is TRBV6-2 or TRBV6-3, the J call TRBJ2-7; D might be TRBD1 (7 bases). Germline V gives CDR1 MNHEY, CDR2 SVGEGT. Trimming left V 4 bases short and J 5 bases short, with 18 bases between. CDR3 length: 15 residues. CDR3 loop: CASSSHRGGLNEQYF. The CDR3 DNA follows: TGTGCCAGCAGTTCCCACAGGGGAGGTTTGAACGAGCAGTACTTC.

This chain joins TRBV6-5 and TRBJ2-7; 11 positions agree with TRBD2. Germline V CDR1 and CDR2: MNHEY, SVGAGI. Trimming took 6 bases from V and 3 from J; bases not matched to a gene: 7. The CDR3 contains 15 residues. The CDR3 DNA is TGTGCCAGCAGGCCCAACCTAGCGGGAGGCTACGAGCAGTACTTC. It translates to CASRPNLAGGYEQYF.

The V call is TRBV30, the J call TRBJ1-3; D uncertain. Germline V gene sequence: CDR1 GTSNPN, CDR2 SVGIG (reference sequence). The CDR3 has 15 residues. Trimming cost V 1 base and J 0 bases, with 10 bases left between them. The CDR3 DNA sequence: TGTGCCTGGAGTGGAGGTGTCAGCTCTGGAAACACCATATATTTT. Its protein is CAWSGGVSSGNTIYF. Combining the CDR3 with reference TRBV30 and TRBJ1-3 gives the whole variable domain SQTIHQWPATLVQPVGSPLSLECTVEGTSNPNLYWYRQAAGRGLQLLFYSVGIGQISSEVPQNLSASRPQDRQFILSSKKLLLSDSGFYLCAWSGGVSSGNTIYFGEGSWLTVV.

The chain links TRBV11-2 to TRBJ2-2; 9 positions agree with TRBD1. The CDR3 is 15 residues long. Per germline, CDR1 SGHAT and CDR2 FQNNGV. V lost 4 bases to trimming and J lost 5 bases; unmatched junction nucleotides: 5. CDR3 nucleotide sequence: TGTGCCAGCAGCTCCGGGACAGGGACGACCGGGGAGCTGTTTTTT. Encoded protein: CASSSGTGTTGELFF.

The chain has TRBV28 and TRBJ2-1; weak D call: TRBD2 (5 bases). The CDR3 sequence is 18 residues long. V dropped 4 bases and J dropped 5 bases, with 24 bases sitting between them. Germline V CDR1 and CDR2: MDHEN, SYDVKM. CDR3 nucleotides: TGTGCCAGCAGTTCTCCGGCGAACAGTCCCTACGGGAACAATGAGCAGTTCTTC. This encodes CASSSPANSPYGNNEQFF.

V is TRBV2 and J is TRBJ2-7, with D possibly matching TRBD2 (5 bases). Trimming left V 7 bases short and J 4 bases short, with 14 bases between. Per germline, CDR1 SNHLY and CDR2 FYNNEI. The CDR3 runs 13 residues. For the CDR3, the DNA is TGTGCCAGCATTGGGGAGTACCCGTACGAGCAGTACTTC. The encoded protein is CASIGEYPYEQYF.

The chain recombines TRBV3-1 (or the pseudogene TRBV3-2) with TRBJ2-3; D call uncertain. V gave up 1 base and J gave up 0 bases, with 11 bases separating them. CDR1 and CDR2 (germline): LGHDT, YNNKEL (reference sequence). This CDR3 is 16 amino acids long. CDR3 residues: CASSQALSVSTDTQYF. The DNA for the CDR3 is TGTGCCAGCAGCCAAGCCCTCAGCGTTAGCACAGATACGCAGTATTTT.

The chain is built from TRBV30 and TRBJ1-2; TRBD1 matches at 8 bases. Trimming removed 1 base from V and 8 bases from J; junction bases left unmatched: 6. CDR1 is GTSNPN and CDR2 is SVGIG in the germline V gene (reference sequence). The CDR3 has 13 residues. Here the CDR3 DNA reads TGTGCCTGGAGTGCGGACAGGGCAGGGGGCTACACCTTC. Protein: CAWSADRAGGYTF. Drawing the rest from reference TRBV30 and TRBJ1-2, the complete variable domain is SQTIHQWPATLVQPVGSPLSLECTVEGTSNPNLYWYRQAAGRGLQLLFYSVGIGQISSEVPQNLSASRPQDRQFILSSKKLLLSDSGFYLCAWSADRAGGYTFGSGTRLTVV.